These 24 T cell receptor beta chains share one sample of origin, sequenced in a study of breast tumors, draining lymph nodes, adjacent tissues. TCRdb used MiXCR to reprocess the multiplex PCR reads, holding one entry per CDR3 protein. This table has about 130,000 distinct CDR3 sequences, 21% appearing once. The lymph nodes were axillary draining lymph nodes from breast cancer patients. Sample: axillary lymph node tissue. These receptors were obtained from a female donor with breast cancer. Some clones in this sample may be carry-over from other donors' samples.

To note about this clonotype: Given a much more abundant clone one base away, this may be a read error. The chain recombines TRBV30 with TRBJ1-4; 7 bases fit TRBD1. There are 15 residues in the CDR3. V lost 0 bases and J lost 6; bases outside the gene matches: 7. Germline-derived CDR1 and CDR2 are GTSNPN and SVGIG (reference sequence). CDR3 region: CAWSVPGGADEKLFF. CDR3 bases: TGTGCCTGGAGTGTCCCAGGGGGAGCTGATGAAAAACTGTTTTTT.

This clonotype showed up many times. V and J are TRBV28 and TRBJ2-1; TRBD1 matches 7 bases. The CDR3 has 15 amino acids. Germline lookup yields CDR1 MDHEN and CDR2 SYDVKM. J gave up 3 bases and V 3 bases, and 5 bases lay outside the gene matches. CDR3 residues: CASSFGTAYYNEQFF. The CDR3 bases are TGTGCCAGCAGTTTCGGGACAGCCTACTACAATGAGCAGTTCTTC.

This clonotype has just a few counts. The chain carries TRBV24-1 and TRBJ2-5, with 8 positions matching TRBD1. CDR1 and CDR2 (germline): KGHDR, SFDVKD. CDR3 length equals 14 residues. V dropped 0 bases and J dropped 5; count of bases not matched to a gene: 1. CDR3 nucleotides: TGTGCCACCAGTGATTTGAACAGGGGGGAGACCCAGTACTTC. Translating it yields CATSDLNRGETQYF.

Worth noting for this clonotype: Since no conserved phenylalanine or tryptophan closes the CDR3, a read error is the likely cause. This sequence joins TRBV2 and TRBJ1-5; D might be TRBD1 (6 bases). The CDR3 is 14 residues long. Germline values: CDR1 SNHLY, CDR2 FYNNEI. V shed 7 bases and J shed 5 bases, with 15 bases lying between them. CDR3 nucleotide sequence: TGTGCCAGCAAATCACAGGGAATATATCAGCCCCAGCATCTT. This translates into CASKSQGIYQPQHL.

This clonotype showed up many times. The CDR3 loop is CASSGQEEIYEQYF. The CDR3 bases are TGTGCCAGCTCAGGGCAGGAGGAAATTTACGAGCAGTACTTC. The genes are TRBV18 and TRBJ2-7; D is perhaps TRBD2 (5 bases). This CDR3 comprises 14 residues. The germline V and J ends were trimmed by 5 bases and 4 bases, with 15 bases remaining between them. CDR1 and CDR2 from the germline V gene are KGHSH and LQKENI.

This clonotype was recorded many times. The genes are TRBV5-8 and TRBJ2-1, with TRBD2 matching over 10 bases. Looked up from germline, CDR1 is SGHTS and CDR2 is YDEGEE. The CDR3 is made up of 16 amino acids. V was pared by 5 bases and J by 2 bases, with 7 bases of the junction left unmatched. The CDR3, as DNA: TGTGCCAGCAGTCCGACCAGCGGGAGGGCCTACAATGAGCAGTTCTTC. Translating it yields CASSPTSGRAYNEQFF.

Remarks on this clonotype: This may stem from a read error, because a much larger clone lies one nucleotide away. The chain links TRBV27 to TRBJ2-1; no reliable D call. The length of the CDR3 is 12 residues. CDR1 and CDR2 from the germline V gene are MNHEY and SMNVEV (reference sequence). The CDR3 reads CASISSLNVQFF. The CDR3 nucleotides are TGTGCCAGCATCTCTTCTCTCAATGTGCAGTTCTTC.

This clonotype showed up many times. This chain uses TRBV7-9 with TRBJ1-2; a possible D gene is TRBD1 (5 bases). The V gene's germline CDR1 is SEHNR and CDR2 FQNEAQ (reference sequence). The CDR3 has 16 amino acids. V dropped 1 base and J dropped 6 bases, with 18 bases sitting between them. CDR3 protein: CASSLVSLDSSDGYTF. The DNA for the CDR3 is TGTGCCAGCAGCTTAGTGTCGTTAGACAGTAGTGATGGCTACACCTTC.

The chain has TRBV20-1 and TRBJ2-1; 9 nucleotides line up with TRBD2. Germline values: CDR1 DFQATT, CDR2 SNEGSKA (reference sequence). The CDR3 contains 14 residues. V lost 3 bases, J lost 8 bases, and 8 bases stayed unmatched. The CDR3 DNA reads TGCAGTGCTAGGCCCAGCGGGAGGACCGATGAGCAGTTCTTC. This translates into CSARPSGRTDEQFF.

This clonotype was detected many times. The chain uses TRBV20-1 and TRBJ2-1; D is unresolved. The CDR3 runs 15 residues. CDR1 and CDR2 (germline): DFQATT, SNEGSKA (reference sequence). V shed 3 bases and J shed 8 bases, with 20 bases lying between them. CDR3 loop: CSARGHSVDGYEQFF. The CDR3 DNA sequence: TGCAGTGCTAGGGGTCACTCCGTGGACGGATATGAGCAGTTCTTC.

In this sample, this clonotype turned up a few times. The rearrangement uses TRBV6-1 and TRBJ2-3; no clear D. V shed 11 bases and J shed 3 bases, with 6 bases lying between them. The CDR3 consists of 10 residues. Per the germline V gene, CDR1 is MNHNS and CDR2 is SASEGT. CDR3 bases: TGTGCCCTGGGGACAGATACGCAGTATTTT. Its translation is CALGTDTQYF.

This clonotype has just a few counts. This may come from a read error, since a much larger clone is one base off. The CDR3 end shows no conserved phenylalanine or tryptophan, and so a read error is likely. The rearrangement joins TRBV7-3 to TRBJ2-5; TRBD2 matches 11 bases. In germline, CDR1 is SGHTA, CDR2 FQGTGA. The CDR3 consists of 15 residues. This chain's CDR3 is CTSSLGTSGGETQYL. DNA for the CDR3: TGTACCAGCAGCTTAGGGACTAGCGGCGGGGAGACCCAGTACCTC.

This clonotype was seen a single time. A read error may explain this, as a much larger clone is one base away. Here the CDR3 omits its conserved ending phenylalanine or tryptophan, so a read error is the likely source. The rearrangement uses TRBV30 and TRBJ2-6; 7 nucleotides line up with TRBD1. The CDR3 is 15 residues long. The germline CDR1 and CDR2 sequences are GTSNPN and SVGIG (reference sequence). V trimming: 2 bases; J trimming: 4 bases; junction bases outside the gene matches: 5. CDR3 protein: CAWSTGAPGANVLTS. The CDR3 nucleotides are TGTGCCTGGAGTACAGGGGCGCCAGGGGCCAACGTCCTGACTTCC.

In its sample, this clonotype was seen many times. The gene calls are TRBV6-5 and TRBJ1-2, with D possibly matching TRBD1 (5 bases). The germline V and J ends were trimmed by 6 bases and 9 bases, with 14 bases remaining between them. The CDR3 sequence is 12 residues long. Germline CDR1 is MNHEY and CDR2 is SVGAGI. In nucleotides, the CDR3 is TGTGCCAGCAGCGGGACCAGTTCTAGCTACACCTTC. Translation gives CASSGTSSSYTF.

Comments on this clonotype: With a much larger clone just one base away, this may be a read error. V and J are TRBV7-9 and TRBJ2-1; D perhaps matches TRBD2 (5 bases). Germline assignment: CDR1 SEHNR and CDR2 FQNEAQ (reference sequence). The CDR3 is made up of 14 amino acids. The V gene lost 5 bases and the J gene lost 8 bases, with 16 bases spanning the gap. In DNA form, the CDR3 reads TGTGCCAGCAGCCGATCTCTAGCTTGGGATGAGCAGTTCTTC. It encodes CASSRSLAWDEQFF. The variable domain in full, completed from reference TRBV7-9 and TRBJ2-1, reads DTGVSQNPRHKITKRGQNVTFRCDPISEHNRLYWYRQTLGQGPEFLTYFQNEAQLEKSRLLSDRFSAERPKGSFSTLEIQRTEQGDSAMYLCASSRSLAWDEQFFGPGTRLTVL.

In its sample, this clonotype was seen many times. The genes are TRBV5-6 and TRBJ1-3, with D unresolved. Germline CDR1 SGHDT, CDR2 YYEEEE. Trimming took off 0 bases at V and 0 bases at J, with 10 bases between the two ends. The CDR3 totals 16 residues. CDR3 bases: TGTGCCAGCAGCTTGGCGTCAGTAATCTCTGGAAACACCATATATTTT. This translates into CASSLASVISGNTIYF.

Turning to this clonotype: This may stem from a read error, because a much larger clone lies one nucleotide away. The V call is TRBV19, the J call TRBJ2-3, with 10 bases matching TRBD2. The germline CDR1 and CDR2 sequences are LNHDA and SQIVND (reference sequence). The CDR3 sequence is 18 residues long. V lost 5 bases and J lost 4; bases outside the gene matches: 15. The CDR3 region is CASSSLLLAGGGADTQYF. The CDR3 region has the DNA TGTGCCAGTAGTTCCCTATTGTTAGCGGGAGGAGGCGCAGATACGCAGTATTTT. The entire variable domain, with the rest obtained from reference TRBV19 and TRBJ2-3, is as follows: DGGITQSPKYLFRKEGQNVTLSCEQNLNHDAMYWYRQDPGQGLRLIYYSQIVNDFQKGDIAEGYSVSREKKESFPLTVTSAQKNPTAFYLCASSSLLLAGGGADTQYFGPGTRLTVL.

This clonotype has ten or more counts. The junction departs from the called germline gene at one end, perhaps through a read error. This chain joins TRBV7-7 and TRBJ2-5; D is possibly TRBD1 or TRBD2 (5 bases each). With the DNA end fitting TRBJ2-7 better, the J assignment may be wrong. CDR1 SSHAT and CDR2 FNYEAQ come from the germline V gene (reference sequence). The CDR3 spans 13 residues. The CDR3 DNA follows: TGTGCTAGCAGCCCAAACCGGGACCGCGAGCAGTACTTC. This translates into CASSPNRDREQYF.

This clonotype has ten or more counts. The chain couples TRBV5-5 to TRBJ2-7; no firm D call. The germline V gene encodes CDR1 SGHKS and CDR2 YYEKEE (reference sequence). The CDR3 spans 13 residues. V dropped 5 bases and J dropped 4 bases, with 13 bases sitting between them. CDR3 sequence (DNA): TGTGCCAGCAGTCGTACCGGCAGATACGAGCAGTACTTC. Amino acids: CASSRTGRYEQYF.

This clonotype was counted at least ten times. The rearrangement joins TRBV15 to TRBJ1-2; TRBD1 is a possible D gene (6 bases). Germline lookup yields CDR1 LNHNV and CDR2 YYDKDF (reference sequence). CDR3 length equals 14 residues. Trimming pared 0 bases from V and 7 bases from J, leaving 12 bases between. The CDR3 bases are TGTGCCACCAGCAGAGACCGGGGGGGGCTTGGCTACACCTTC. As protein: CATSRDRGGLGYTF.

This chain connects TRBV2 to TRBJ2-6; the match to TRBD2 covers 10 bases. CDR1 is SNHLY, CDR2 FYNNEI, per germline. The junction had 6 bases not matched to a gene; V was cut back by 5 bases and J by 2 bases. The CDR3 is 17 amino acids. Written as DNA, the CDR3 is TGTGCCAGCAGTTACAGCGGGAGGGCCACTGGGGCCAACGTCCTGACTTTC. Protein product: CASSYSGRATGANVLTF.

Concerning this clonotype itself: A much more abundant neighbour one base away suggests this may be a read error. This is likely a read error, given that the CDR3 carries no conserved phenylalanine or tryptophan at its end. The chain is built from TRBV24-1 and TRBJ2-3; D possibly corresponds to TRBD1 (5 bases). V was trimmed by 2 bases and J by 1 base, leaving 6 bases between them. From germline, CDR1 is KGHDR and CDR2 SFDVKD. The CDR3 spans 14 residues. This CDR3 reads CATSDWGGTDTQYL. In DNA form, the CDR3 reads TGTGCCACCAGTGATTGGGGCGGCACAGATACGCAGTATCTT.

Many counts were recorded for this clonotype. One end of the junction is discordant with germline, which a read error may explain. This chain uses TRBV13 with TRBJ1-2; 12 nucleotides match TRBD1. CDR3 length: 16 amino acids. Germline V gene data show CDR1 as PRHDT and CDR2 as FYEKMQ (reference sequence). Here the CDR3 reads CASSLGTGGRNYGYTF. The CDR3, as DNA: TGTGCCAGCAGCCTAGGGACAGGGGGCAGGAACTATGGCTACACCTTC. The variable domain in full, with the rest retrieved from reference TRBV13 and TRBJ1-2, is AAGVIQSPRHLIKEKRETATLKCYPIPRHDTVYWYQQGPGQDPQFLISFYEKMQSDKGSIPDRFSAQQFSDYHSELNMSSLELGDSALYFCASSLGTGGRNYGYTFGSGTRLTVV.

This clonotype came up many times. The rearrangement uses TRBV2 and TRBJ2-1; D is undetermined. The CDR3 runs to 13 residues. Germline V gives CDR1 SNHLY, CDR2 FYNNEI. V shed 5 bases and J shed 7 bases, with 12 bases lying between them. The DNA of the CDR3 is TGTGCCAGCAGTAAAGAGGCAGATAATGAGCAGTTCTTC. This gives the protein CASSKEADNEQFF.